Below, one TCR beta chain is given with its context. As yet, its antigen is unknown. It was with a sample-barcoded 5' primer and a J-beta primer mix that a second PCR of about 6 to 12 cycles was run. Every sample produced at least 2.5 million CDR3-containing paired-end reads. TCRdb recomputed calls from the 5' RACE reads with MiXCR, one row per CDR3 protein. The sample includes about 640,000 distinct CDR3 sequences, around three fifths seen only once; the top ten take approximately 40%. This sample is part of a study of blood T cells in healthy people across ages. Study-wide results and caveats: Observed TCR beta diversity per million T cells went down as age went up. This fall followed a roughly linear course with age. Estimated diversity across one million T cells was deemed an underestimate.

In germline, CDR1 is LNHNV, CDR2 YYDKDF (reference sequence). The CDR3 covers 17 residues. J lost 2 bases, V lost 4 bases, and 12 bases had no gene match. This clonotype originated in a man in his 60s in good health. The genes are TRBV15 and TRBJ2-7; 9 nucleotides line up with TRBD2. Material for sequencing was blood. In DNA form, the CDR3 reads TGTGCCACCAGCAATGACCAGACCGGGACTAGCCCCTACGAGCAGTACTTC. It codes for CATSNDQTGTSPYEQYF.